The 14 T cell receptor beta chains below were found in one sample sequenced in a study of memory CD4+ T cells and cytomegalovirus serostatus (dated by TCRdb to the late 2010s). Single viable CD3+CD4+CD8-CD45RO+ cells were sorted as memory CD4+ T cells on a FACSAria II. The library was generated by the immunoSEQ multiplex PCR assay. TCRdb stores this immuneACCESS table with in-frame sequences only. Part of the clones is absent; in the studies checked, under half of the shortfall reflects unresolved V genes, and no reason is known for the rest. Within this sample are roughly 50,000 clones, with 70% to 80% of them counted one time only. Of the sample, 1.6% is held by the ten largest clones. Input material: memory CD4+ T cells from blood. The receptors shown here come from an adult in good health and CMV-seronegative.

The chain joins TRBV18 to TRBJ2-7; TRBD2 agrees at 14 bases. This CDR3 comprises 17 residues. Germline V gives CDR1 KGHSH, CDR2 LQKENI. J was trimmed by 0 bases and V by 4 bases; bases with no gene match: 5. CDR3 sequence: CASSRGTSGGSSYEQYF. The CDR3 DNA follows: TGTGCCAGCTCACGGGGGACTAGCGGGGGAAGCTCCTACGAGCAGTACTTC.

Ten or more counts support this clone. The chain combines TRBV2 with TRBJ2-1; 15 nucleotides agree with TRBD2. The CDR3 sequence is 17 residues long. With 5 bases clipped from V and 10 bases from J, the junction kept 12 bases outside the gene matches. Looked up from germline, CDR1 is SNHLY and CDR2 is FYNNEI. The CDR3 sequence: CASSSERTSGGAREQFF. The CDR3 DNA is TGTGCCAGCAGTTCCGAGCGGACTAGCGGGGGGGCCCGGGAGCAGTTCTTC.

V usage is TRBV4-3 and J usage is TRBJ1-4, with D perhaps TRBD1 (6 bases). V lost 0 bases and J 7 bases, leaving 15 bases between the germline ends. The CDR3 is made up of 16 amino acids. CDR1 LGHNA and CDR2 YSLEER come from the germline V gene. The chain's CDR3 is CASSQDLTGLGEKLFF. The CDR3 nucleotides are TGCGCCAGCAGCCAAGATCTAACAGGGCTAGGTGAAAAACTGTTTTTT.

V and J are TRBV7-2 and TRBJ1-5; TRBD1 agrees at 9 bases. V was pared by 1 base and J by 1 base, with 5 bases of the junction left unmatched. The CDR3 is 17 residues long. The V gene's germline CDR1 is SGHTA and CDR2 FQGNSA. CDR3 amino acids: CASSLVPQGASNQPQHF. As DNA, the CDR3 is TGTGCCAGCAGCTTAGTGCCACAGGGGGCGAGCAATCAGCCCCAGCATTTT.

The rearrangement links TRBV7-2 to TRBJ2-7, with 9 bases aligning to TRBD1. CDR1 and CDR2 from the germline V gene are SGHTA and FQGNSA. V dropped 1 base and J dropped 1; count of bases not matched to a gene: 8. The CDR3 has 17 amino acids. For the CDR3, the DNA is TGTGCCAGCAGCTTAGTCCCGGACAGGGGTACTTCCTACGAGCAGTACTTC. Its translation: CASSLVPDRGTSYEQYF. Supplemented by reference TRBV7-2 and TRBJ2-7, the full variable domain reads GAGVSQSPSNKVTEKGKDVELRCDPISGHTALYWYRQSLGQGLEFLIYFQGNSAPDKSGLPSDRFSAERTGGSVSTLTIQRTQQEDSAVYLCASSLVPDRGTSYEQYFGPGTRLTVT.

CDR3 loop: CASVTGTNSYNEQFF. The CDR3 DNA reads TGTGCCAGCGTGACCGGGACTAACTCCTACAATGAGCAGTTCTTC. The V call is TRBV7-9, the J call TRBJ2-1, with TRBD2 matching over 7 bases. This CDR3 comprises 15 residues. The germline V gene has CDR1 SEHNR and CDR2 FQNEAQ (reference sequence). V was pared by 8 bases and J by 0 bases, with 7 bases of the junction left unmatched. The complete variable domain, with remaining parts taken from reference TRBV7-9 and TRBJ2-1, reads DTGVSQNPRHKITKRGQNVTFRCDPISEHNRLYWYRQTLGQGPEFLTYFQNEAQLEKSRLLSDRFSAERPKGSFSTLEIQRTEQGDSAMYLCASVTGTNSYNEQFFGPGTRLTVL.

The CDR3 loop is CASSLGEVGETQYF. The CDR3 bases are TGCGCCAGCAGCTTGGGGGAGGTCGGAGAGACCCAGTACTTC. This chain uses TRBV5-1 with TRBJ2-5; D perhaps matches TRBD2 (6 bases). CDR1 is SGHRS, CDR2 YFSETQ, per germline. This CDR3 is built from 14 residues. The V and J ends lost 0 bases and 4 bases respectively, with 10 bases between them.

The V and J genes are TRBV7-9 and TRBJ1-1; D uncertain. The V and J ends lost 1 base and 3 bases respectively, with 6 bases between them. The CDR3 is made up of 13 amino acids. CDR1 and CDR2 (germline): SEHNR, FQNEAQ (reference sequence). CDR3 loop: CASSLDQDTEAFF. The CDR3 DNA reads as TGTGCCAGCAGCTTAGACCAAGACACTGAAGCTTTCTTT.

The genes are TRBV5-1 and TRBJ1-2; TRBD1 might be the D (5 bases). The CDR3 totals 16 residues. The germline gives CDR1 SGHRS, CDR2 YFSETQ. The V gene lost 3 bases and the J gene lost 3 bases, with 18 bases spanning the gap. CDR3 region: CASSSGTARTHYGYTF. The CDR3 DNA reads TGCGCCAGCAGCTCCGGAACCGCGAGGACACACTATGGCTACACCTTC.

The chain couples TRBV6-1 to TRBJ1-1; 9 bases are a match to TRBD1. The junction had 12 bases not matched to a gene; V was cut back by 3 bases and J by 4 bases. Germline V gene data show CDR1 as MNHNS and CDR2 as SASEGT. This CDR3 is 17 amino acids long. CDR3 residues: CASSEFWTGVVATEAFF. DNA of the CDR3: TGTGCCAGCAGTGAGTTCTGGACAGGGGTTGTTGCCACTGAAGCTTTCTTT.

In this sample, this clone turned up once. J is TRBJ2-5 and V is TRBV6-4, with 10 bases fitting TRBD2. Germline values: CDR1 MRHNA, CDR2 SNTAGT. The CDR3 consists of 13 residues. With 4 bases clipped from V and 4 bases from J, the junction kept 0 bases outside the gene matches. The CDR3 sequence is CASSVAGGETQYF. The DNA for the CDR3 is TGTGCCAGCAGTGTAGCGGGAGGAGAGACCCAGTACTTC.

The genes are TRBV28 and TRBJ1-1; TRBD1 might be the D (6 bases). The V and J ends lost 3 bases and 1 base respectively, with 9 bases between them. Germline CDR1 reads MDHEN; CDR2 reads SYDVKM. The CDR3 loop spans 14 amino acids. Here the CDR3 reads CASSFGGQNTEAFF. The CDR3 nucleotides are TGTGCCAGCAGTTTTGGGGGGCAGAACACTGAAGCTTTCTTT.

The chain joins TRBV5-4 to TRBJ1-2; D may be TRBD1 (5 bases). CDR1 and CDR2 (germline): SGHNT, YYREEE (reference sequence). The CDR3 totals 13 residues. V dropped 4 bases and J dropped 2 bases, with 9 bases sitting between them. This CDR3 is CASSRDRNYGYTF. CDR3 DNA sequence: TGTGCCAGCAGCCGCGACAGAAACTATGGCTACACCTTC.

The rearrangement links TRBV15 to TRBJ1-1, with unresolved D. Trimming took off 6 bases at V and 0 bases at J, with 8 bases between the two ends. The CDR3 consists of 13 residues. Germline V gene data show CDR1 as LNHNV and CDR2 as YYDKDF (reference sequence). The DNA for the CDR3 is TGTGCCACCAGGTTCAGTTTGAACACTGAAGCTTTCTTT. Its protein product is CATRFSLNTEAFF.